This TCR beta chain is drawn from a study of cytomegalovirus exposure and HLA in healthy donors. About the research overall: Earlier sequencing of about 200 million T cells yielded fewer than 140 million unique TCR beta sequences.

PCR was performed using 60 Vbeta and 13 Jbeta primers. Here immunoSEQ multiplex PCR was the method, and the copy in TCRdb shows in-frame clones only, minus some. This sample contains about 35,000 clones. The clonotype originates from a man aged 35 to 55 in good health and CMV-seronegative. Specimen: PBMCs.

Written as DNA, the CDR3 is TGTGCCTGGAGGACAGGGGAGACCCAGTACTTC. Residues: CAWRTGETQYF. The rearrangement joins TRBV30 to TRBJ2-5; 7 bases fit TRBD1. Germline V CDR1 and CDR2: GTSNPN, SVGIG (reference sequence). The CDR3 loop spans 11 amino acids. J gave up 5 bases and V 3 bases, and 0 bases lay outside the gene matches.